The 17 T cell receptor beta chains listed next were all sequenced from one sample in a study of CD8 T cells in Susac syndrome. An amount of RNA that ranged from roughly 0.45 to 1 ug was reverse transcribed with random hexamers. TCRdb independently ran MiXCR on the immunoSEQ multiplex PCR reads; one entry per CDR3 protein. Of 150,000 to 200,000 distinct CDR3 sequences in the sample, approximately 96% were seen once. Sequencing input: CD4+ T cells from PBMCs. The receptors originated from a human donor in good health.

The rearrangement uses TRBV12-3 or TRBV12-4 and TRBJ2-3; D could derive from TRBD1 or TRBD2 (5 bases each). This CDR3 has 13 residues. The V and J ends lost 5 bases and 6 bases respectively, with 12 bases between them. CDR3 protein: CASSKPGTDTQYF. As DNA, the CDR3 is TGTGCCAGCAGTAAACCAGGGACGGATACGCAGTATTTT.

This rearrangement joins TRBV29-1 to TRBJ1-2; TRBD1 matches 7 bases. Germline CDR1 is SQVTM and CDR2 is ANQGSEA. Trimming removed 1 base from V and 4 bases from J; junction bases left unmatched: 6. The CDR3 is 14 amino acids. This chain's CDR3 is CSVEAQGQGYGYTF. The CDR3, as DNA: TGCAGCGTTGAAGCACAGGGGCAAGGCTATGGCTACACCTTC.

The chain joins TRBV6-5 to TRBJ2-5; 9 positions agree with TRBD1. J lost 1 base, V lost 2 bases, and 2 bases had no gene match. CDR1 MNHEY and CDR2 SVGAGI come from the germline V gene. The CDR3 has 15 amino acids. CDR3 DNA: TGTGCCAGCAGTTACGCGGACAGGGGCCAAGAGACCCAGTACTTC. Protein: CASSYADRGQETQYF.

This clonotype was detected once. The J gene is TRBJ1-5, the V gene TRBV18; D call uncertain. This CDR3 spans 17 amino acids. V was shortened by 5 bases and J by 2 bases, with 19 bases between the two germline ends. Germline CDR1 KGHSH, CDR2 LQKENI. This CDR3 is CASSSDLLAIGNQPQHF. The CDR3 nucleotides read TGTGCCAGCTCATCAGACCTTTTAGCAATTGGCAATCAGCCCCAGCATTTT.

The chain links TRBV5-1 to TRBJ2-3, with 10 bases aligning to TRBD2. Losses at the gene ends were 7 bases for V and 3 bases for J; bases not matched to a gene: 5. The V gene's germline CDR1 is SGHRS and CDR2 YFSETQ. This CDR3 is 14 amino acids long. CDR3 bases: TGCGCCAGCGGAGCGGGGGGGCGTACAGATACGCAGTATTTT. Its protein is CASGAGGRTDTQYF. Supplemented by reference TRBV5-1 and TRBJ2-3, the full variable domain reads KAGVTQTPRYLIKTRGQQVTLSCSPISGHRSVSWYQQTPGQGLQFLFEYFSETQRNKGNFPGRFSGRQFSNSRSEMNVSTLELGDSALYLCASGAGGRTDTQYFGPGTRLTVL.

The CDR3 DNA is TGCAGTGCTAGAGTTGATTTACGTGACGGTGAGCAGTTCTTC. It is translated as CSARVDLRDGEQFF. The chain recombines TRBV20-1 with TRBJ2-1; no clear D. The CDR3 is 14 residues long. The V gene's germline CDR1 is DFQATT and CDR2 SNEGSKA (reference sequence). V was shortened by 1 base and J by 9 bases, with 16 bases between the two germline ends.

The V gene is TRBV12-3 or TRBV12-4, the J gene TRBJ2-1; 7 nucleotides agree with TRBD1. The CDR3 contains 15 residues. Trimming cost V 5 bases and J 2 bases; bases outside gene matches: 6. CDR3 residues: CASSPAGTAYNEQFF. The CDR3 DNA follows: TGTGCCAGCAGTCCTGCCGGGACAGCCTACAATGAGCAGTTCTTC.

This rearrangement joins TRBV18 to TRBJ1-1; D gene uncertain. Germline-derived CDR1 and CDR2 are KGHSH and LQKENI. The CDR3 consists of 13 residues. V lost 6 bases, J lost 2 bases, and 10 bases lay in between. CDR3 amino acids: CASSTDQNTEAFF. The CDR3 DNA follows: TGTGCCAGCTCCACGGATCAAAACACTGAAGCTTTCTTT.

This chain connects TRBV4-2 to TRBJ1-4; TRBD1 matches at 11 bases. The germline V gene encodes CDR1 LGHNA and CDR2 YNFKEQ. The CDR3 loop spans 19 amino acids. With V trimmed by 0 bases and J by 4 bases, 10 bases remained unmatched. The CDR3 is CASSQDKRDRGFLNEKLFF. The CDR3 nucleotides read TGTGCCAGCAGCCAAGATAAGCGGGACAGGGGGTTCCTTAATGAAAAACTGTTTTTT.

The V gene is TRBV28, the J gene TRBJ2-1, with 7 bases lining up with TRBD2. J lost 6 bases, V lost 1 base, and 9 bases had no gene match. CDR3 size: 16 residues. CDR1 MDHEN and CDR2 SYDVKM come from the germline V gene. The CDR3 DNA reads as TGTGCCAGCAGTTTATCGGGCGGGGGACTTTCCAATGAGCAGTTCTTC. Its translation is CASSLSGGGLSNEQFF.

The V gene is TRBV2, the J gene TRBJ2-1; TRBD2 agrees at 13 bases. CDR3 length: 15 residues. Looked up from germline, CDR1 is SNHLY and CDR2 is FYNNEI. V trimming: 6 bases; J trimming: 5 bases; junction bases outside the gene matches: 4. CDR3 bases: TGTGCCAGCAGAGGGACTAGCGGGACCCACAATGAGCAGTTCTTC. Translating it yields CASRGTSGTHNEQFF.

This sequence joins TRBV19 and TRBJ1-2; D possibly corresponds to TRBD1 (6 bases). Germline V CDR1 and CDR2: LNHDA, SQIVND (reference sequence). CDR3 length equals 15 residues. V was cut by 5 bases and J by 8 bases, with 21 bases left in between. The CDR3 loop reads CASSPVVGQSWGYTF. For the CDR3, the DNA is TGTGCCAGTAGTCCGGTCGTCGGACAGTCGTGGGGCTACACCTTC.

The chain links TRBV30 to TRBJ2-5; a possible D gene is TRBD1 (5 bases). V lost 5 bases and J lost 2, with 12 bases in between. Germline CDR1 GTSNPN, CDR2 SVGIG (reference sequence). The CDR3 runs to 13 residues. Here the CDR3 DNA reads TGTGCCTGGGCAGGGCTGACTCAAGAGACCCAGTACTTC. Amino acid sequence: CAWAGLTQETQYF.

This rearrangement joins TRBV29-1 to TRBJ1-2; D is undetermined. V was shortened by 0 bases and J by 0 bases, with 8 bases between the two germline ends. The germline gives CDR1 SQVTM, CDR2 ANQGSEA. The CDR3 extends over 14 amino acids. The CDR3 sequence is CSVEDPSANYGYTF. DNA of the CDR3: TGCAGCGTTGAAGACCCGTCAGCTAACTATGGCTACACCTTC.

CDR3 amino acids: CSVRPGGNTEAFF. The DNA of the CDR3 is TGCAGCGTACGGCCGGGGGGAAACACTGAAGCTTTCTTT. This rearrangement joins TRBV29-1 to TRBJ1-1; the D gene is possibly TRBD1 (5 bases). V was cut by 6 bases and J by 2 bases, with 13 bases left in between. The CDR3 is made up of 13 amino acids. Germline V gives CDR1 SQVTM, CDR2 ANQGSEA.

The CDR3 nucleotides read TGCAGCGTGAAAGCTAGGGCATACCAAGAGACCCAGTACTTC. It is translated as CSVKARAYQETQYF. The chain recombines TRBV29-1 with TRBJ2-5; D is uncertain. The CDR3 runs 14 residues. CDR1 is SQVTM, CDR2 ANQGSEA, per germline. V lost 6 bases and J 0 bases, leaving 14 bases between the germline ends.

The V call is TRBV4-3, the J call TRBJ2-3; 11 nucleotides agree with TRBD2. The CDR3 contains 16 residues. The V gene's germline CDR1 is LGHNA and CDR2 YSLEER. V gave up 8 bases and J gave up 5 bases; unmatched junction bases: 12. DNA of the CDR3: TGCGCCAGCGCAGATAGCGGGGGGGGGCCCTTAGATACGCAGTATTTT. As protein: CASADSGGGPLDTQYF.